This T cell receptor (beta chain) appears in the sequencing data of a study of blood T cell dynamics during melanoma immunotherapy. General study findings and limits: Clones driving repertoire changes may be melanoma-specific or general immune activation.

As for this clone: Its matching antigen is unknown.

Germline CDR1 and CDR2: SGHRS and YFSETQ. The CDR3 is made up of 14 amino acids. V trimming: 3 bases; J trimming: 7 bases; junction bases outside the gene matches: 4. Every bulk PBMC sample received the same 350 ng of DNA. The assay was immunoSEQ multiplex PCR, and TCRdb's table has in-frame clones only and misses some. Of some 10,000 clones in the sample, over 80% were seen once. Indicated time point: week 3, after first cycle of checkpoint inhibitor. At 12 weeks after first infusion, RECIST 1.1 defined response for most patients. This specimen was blood, taken from a patient treated with checkpoint blockade. The TCR was taken from a human donor with melanoma. The chain employs TRBV5-1 and TRBJ2-2; 9 nucleotides match TRBD1. The DNA of the CDR3 is TGCGCCAGCAGCTCGGGACAGGGCGGCGGGGAGCTGTTTTTT. Translating it yields CASSSGQGGGELFF.